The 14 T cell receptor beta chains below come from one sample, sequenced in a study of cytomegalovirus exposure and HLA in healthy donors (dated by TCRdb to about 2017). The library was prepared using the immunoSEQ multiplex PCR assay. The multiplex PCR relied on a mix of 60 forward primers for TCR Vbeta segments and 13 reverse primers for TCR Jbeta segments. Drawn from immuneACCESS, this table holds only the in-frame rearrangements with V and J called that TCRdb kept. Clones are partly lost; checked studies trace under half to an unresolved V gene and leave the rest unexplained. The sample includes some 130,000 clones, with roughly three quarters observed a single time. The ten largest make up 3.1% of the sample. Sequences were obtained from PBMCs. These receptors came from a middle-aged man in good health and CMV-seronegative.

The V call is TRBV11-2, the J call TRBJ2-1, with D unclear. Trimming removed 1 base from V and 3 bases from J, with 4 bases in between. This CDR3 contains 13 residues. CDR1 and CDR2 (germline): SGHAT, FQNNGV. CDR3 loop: CASSLAIYNEQFF. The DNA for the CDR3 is TGTGCCAGCAGCTTAGCCATCTACAATGAGCAGTTCTTC. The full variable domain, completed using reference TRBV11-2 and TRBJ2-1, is EAGVAQSPRYKIIEKRQSVAFWCNPISGHATLYWYQQILGQGPKLLIQFQNNGVVDDSQLPKDRFSAERLKGVDSTLKIQPAKLEDSAVYLCASSLAIYNEQFFGPGTRLTVL.

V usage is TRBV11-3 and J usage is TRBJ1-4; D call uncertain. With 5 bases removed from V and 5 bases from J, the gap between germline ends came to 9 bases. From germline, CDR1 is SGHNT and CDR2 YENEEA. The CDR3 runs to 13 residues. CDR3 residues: CASSPTRNEKLFF. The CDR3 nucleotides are TGTGCCAGCAGCCCAACCCGGAATGAAAAACTGTTTTTT.

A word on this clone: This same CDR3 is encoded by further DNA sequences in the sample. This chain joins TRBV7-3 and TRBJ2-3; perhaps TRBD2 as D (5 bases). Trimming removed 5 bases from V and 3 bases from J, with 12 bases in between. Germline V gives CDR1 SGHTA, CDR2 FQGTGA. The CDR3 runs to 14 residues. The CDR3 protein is CASSPSGATDTQYF. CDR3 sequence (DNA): TGTGCCAGCAGCCCAAGCGGAGCGACAGATACGCAGTATTTT.

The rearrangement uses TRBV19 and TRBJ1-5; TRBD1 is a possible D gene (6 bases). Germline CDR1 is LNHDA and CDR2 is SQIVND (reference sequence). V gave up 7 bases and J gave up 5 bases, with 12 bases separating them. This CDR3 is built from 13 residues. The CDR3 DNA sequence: TGTGCCAGTATAGGGGGAGCCCATCAGCCCCAGCATTTT. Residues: CASIGGAHQPQHF.

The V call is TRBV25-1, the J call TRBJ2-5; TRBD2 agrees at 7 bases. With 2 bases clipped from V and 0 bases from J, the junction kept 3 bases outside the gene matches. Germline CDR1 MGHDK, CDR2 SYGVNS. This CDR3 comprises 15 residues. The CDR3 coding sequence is TGTGCCAGCAGTGAAGCGGGAGACAACCAAGAGACCCAGTACTTC. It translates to CASSEAGDNQETQYF.

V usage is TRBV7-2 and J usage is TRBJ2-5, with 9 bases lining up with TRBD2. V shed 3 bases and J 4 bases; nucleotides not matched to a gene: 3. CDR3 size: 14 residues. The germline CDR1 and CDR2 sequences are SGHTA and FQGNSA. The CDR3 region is CASSFAGGLETQYF. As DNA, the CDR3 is TGTGCCAGCAGCTTCGCGGGGGGGCTAGAGACCCAGTACTTC.

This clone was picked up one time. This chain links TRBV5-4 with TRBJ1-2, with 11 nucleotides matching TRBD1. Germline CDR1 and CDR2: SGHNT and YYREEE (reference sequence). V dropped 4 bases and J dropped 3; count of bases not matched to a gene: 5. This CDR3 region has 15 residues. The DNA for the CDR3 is TGTGCCAGCAGCACACCGGGACAGGGGGACTATGGCTACACCTTC. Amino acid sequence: CASSTPGQGDYGYTF. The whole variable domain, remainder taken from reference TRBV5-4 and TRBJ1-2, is ETGVTQSPTHLIKTRGQQVTLRCSSQSGHNTVSWYQQALGQGPQFIFQYYREEENGRGNFPPRFSGLQFPNYSSELNVNALELDDSALYLCASSTPGQGDYGYTFGSGTRLTVV.

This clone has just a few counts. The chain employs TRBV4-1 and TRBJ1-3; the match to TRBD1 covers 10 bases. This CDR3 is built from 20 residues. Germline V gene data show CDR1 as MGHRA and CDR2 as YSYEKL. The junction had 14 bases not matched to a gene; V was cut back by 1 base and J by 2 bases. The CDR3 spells CASSQASPGGQGSAGNTIYF. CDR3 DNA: TGCGCCAGCAGCCAAGCAAGCCCCGGGGGACAGGGGTCGGCTGGAAACACCATATATTTT.

The CDR3 nucleotides read TGCGCCAGCAGCCAAGAACTCTTTTCGGGATATGGCTACACCTTC. Its protein is CASSQELFSGYGYTF. The gene calls are TRBV4-3 and TRBJ1-2; unclear D gene. The CDR3 has 15 amino acids. The germline gives CDR1 LGHNA, CDR2 YSLEER. Trimming left V 0 bases short and J 5 bases short, with 13 bases between.

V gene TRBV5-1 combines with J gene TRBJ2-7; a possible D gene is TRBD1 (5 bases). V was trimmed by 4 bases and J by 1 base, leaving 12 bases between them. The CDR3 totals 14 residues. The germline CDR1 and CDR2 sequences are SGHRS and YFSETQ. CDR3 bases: TGCGCCAGCAGCGAGACAGTTCCTTCCTACGAGCAGTACTTC. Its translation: CASSETVPSYEQYF.

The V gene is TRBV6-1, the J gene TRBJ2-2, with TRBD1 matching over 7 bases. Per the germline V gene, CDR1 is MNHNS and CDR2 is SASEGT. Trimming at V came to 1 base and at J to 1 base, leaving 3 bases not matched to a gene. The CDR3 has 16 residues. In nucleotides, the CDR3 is TGTGCCAGCAGTGAAGGAGGGGGCCTGAACACCGGGGAGCTGTTTTTT. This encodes CASSEGGGLNTGELFF.

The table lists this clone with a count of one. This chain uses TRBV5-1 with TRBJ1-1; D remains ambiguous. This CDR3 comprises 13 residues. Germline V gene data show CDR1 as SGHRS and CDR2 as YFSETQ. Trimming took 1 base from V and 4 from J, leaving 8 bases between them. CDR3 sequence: CASSLYLSTEAFF. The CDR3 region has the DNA TGCGCCAGCAGCTTGTACCTGAGCACTGAAGCTTTCTTT.

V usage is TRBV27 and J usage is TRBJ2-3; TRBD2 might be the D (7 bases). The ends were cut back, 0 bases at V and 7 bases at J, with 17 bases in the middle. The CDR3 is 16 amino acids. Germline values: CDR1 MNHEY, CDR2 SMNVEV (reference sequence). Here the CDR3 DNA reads TGTGCCAGCAGTTTATCCCCGCGGGGAGGGGGGAATACGCAGTATTTT. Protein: CASSLSPRGGGNTQYF.

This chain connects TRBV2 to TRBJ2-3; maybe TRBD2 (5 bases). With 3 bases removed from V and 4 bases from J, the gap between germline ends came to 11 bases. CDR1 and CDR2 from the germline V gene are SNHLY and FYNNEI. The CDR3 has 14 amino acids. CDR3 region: CASSEDGRADTQYF. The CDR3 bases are TGTGCCAGCAGTGAGGACGGGCGGGCAGATACGCAGTATTTT.